The rows below give T cell receptor beta chains drawn from one sample of a study of shared clonotypes between healthy human individuals. Sequencing used immunoSEQ multiplex PCR; TCRdb keeps in-frame clones, though not all of them. The top ten hold approximately 0.062% of the sample, which has more than 400,000 clones, roughly 95% seen once. The sequenced sample was naive CD4+ T cells sorted from blood. The receptors here all came from a woman between 25 and 40 years old in good health. Each CDR3 is given with its conserved first and last residue. Each record gives: clone size, J gene, V gene, D gene, CDR3 protein, CDR3 DNA. The D gene is left open where the match is weak. Size values are once, few and many counts, or a class for expanded clones, and some rows have none.

abundance: NA; j_gene: TRBJ1-2; v_gene: TRBV5-8; d_gene: NA; CDR3aa: CASSLKGNNYGYTF; CDR3nt: TGTGCCAGCAGCTTAAAAGGGAACAACTATGGCTACACCTTC
abundance: NA; j_gene: TRBJ1-5; v_gene: TRBV19; d_gene: TRBD1; CDR3aa: CASTGQGATWNQPQHF; CDR3nt: TGTGCCAGTACCGGACAGGGGGCAACTTGGAATCAGCCCCAGCATTTT
abundance: once; j_gene: TRBJ1-3; v_gene: TRBV27; d_gene: NA; CDR3aa: CASSLGHSGNTIYF; CDR3nt: TGTGCCAGCAGTTTAGGGCACTCTGGAAACACCATATATTTT
abundance: NA; j_gene: TRBJ1-2; v_gene: TRBV5-1; d_gene: TRBD1; CDR3aa: CASSRQGADGYTF; CDR3nt: TGCGCCAGCAGCAGACAGGGGGCCGATGGCTACACCTTC
abundance: NA; j_gene: TRBJ2-1; v_gene: TRBV28; d_gene: NA; CDR3aa: CASSRRGRNEQFF; CDR3nt: TGTGCCAGCAGCCGCCGGGGACGCAATGAGCAGTTCTTC
abundance: NA; j_gene: TRBJ2-3; v_gene: TRBV29-1; d_gene: NA; CDR3aa: CSDVGFGTDTQYF; CDR3nt: TGCAGCGATGTTGGGTTCGGCACAGATACGCAGTATTTT
abundance: NA; j_gene: TRBJ2-7; v_gene: TRBV11-2; d_gene: NA; CDR3aa: CASSLARRGVYEQYF; CDR3nt: TGTGCCAGCAGCTTAGCGCGCAGGGGAGTCTACGAGCAGTACTTC
abundance: NA; j_gene: TRBJ2-7; v_gene: TRBV4-1; d_gene: TRBD1; CDR3aa: CASSQVRGPMDEQYF; CDR3nt: TGCGCCAGCAGCCAAGTGAGGGGGCCCATGGACGAGCAGTACTTC
abundance: NA; j_gene: TRBJ2-7; v_gene: TRBV19; d_gene: TRBD2; CDR3aa: CASSIGTSGDYEQYF; CDR3nt: TGTGCCAGTAGTATAGGAACTAGCGGGGACTACGAGCAGTACTTC
abundance: NA; j_gene: TRBJ2-1; v_gene: TRBV29-1; d_gene: TRBD2; CDR3aa: CSVDDPSGKSSYNEQFF; CDR3nt: TGCAGCGTTGATGATCCTAGCGGCAAGAGCTCCTACAATGAGCAGTTCTTC
abundance: NA; j_gene: TRBJ1-1; v_gene: TRBV6-1; d_gene: NA; CDR3aa: CASSEAWAEAFF; CDR3nt: TGTGCCAGCAGTGAAGCTTGGGCAGAAGCTTTCTTT
abundance: NA; j_gene: TRBJ1-5; v_gene: TRBV20-1; d_gene: NA; CDR3aa: CSASVGQPQHF; CDR3nt: TGCAGTGCTAGTGTGGGCCAGCCCCAGCATTTT
abundance: once; j_gene: TRBJ2-3; v_gene: TRBV11-2; d_gene: NA; CDR3aa: CASSLGVVTSADTQYF; CDR3nt: TGTGCCAGCAGCTTAGGGGTGGTAACGAGCGCAGATACGCAGTATTTT
abundance: NA; j_gene: TRBJ2-1; v_gene: TRBV10-1; d_gene: NA; CDR3aa: CASSESPGGVSYNEQFF; CDR3nt: TGCGCCAGCAGCGAATCCCCCGGCGGGGTCTCCTACAATGAGCAGTTCTTC
abundance: once; j_gene: TRBJ2-3; v_gene: TRBV9; d_gene: TRBD2; CDR3aa: CASSVTSVGTDTQYF; CDR3nt: TGTGCCAGCAGCGTTACTAGCGTGGGCACAGATACGCAGTATTTT
abundance: NA; j_gene: TRBJ2-5; v_gene: TRBV2; d_gene: NA; CDR3aa: CASSWGGETQYF; CDR3nt: TGTGCCAGCAGTTGGGGTGGAGAGACCCAGTACTTC
abundance: NA; j_gene: TRBJ2-7; v_gene: TRBV2; d_gene: TRBD2; CDR3aa: CASSSPGLSYEQYF; CDR3nt: TGTGCCAGCAGTAGCCCGGGACTATCCTACGAGCAGTACTTC